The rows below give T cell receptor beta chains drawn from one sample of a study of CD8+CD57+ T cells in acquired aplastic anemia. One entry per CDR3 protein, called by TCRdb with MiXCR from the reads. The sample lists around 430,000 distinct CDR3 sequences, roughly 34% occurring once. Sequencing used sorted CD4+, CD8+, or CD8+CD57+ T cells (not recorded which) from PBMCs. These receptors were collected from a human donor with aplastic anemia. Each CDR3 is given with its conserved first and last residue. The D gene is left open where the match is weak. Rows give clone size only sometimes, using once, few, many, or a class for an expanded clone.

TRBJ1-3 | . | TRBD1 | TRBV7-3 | CASSLGDSLSGNTIYF | TGTGCCAGCAGCTTAGGGGACAGCTTGTCTGGAAACACCATATATTTT
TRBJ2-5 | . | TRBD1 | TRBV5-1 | CASSMDRGQVETQYF | TGCGCCAGCAGCATGGACAGGGGGCAGGTGGAGACCCAGTACTTC
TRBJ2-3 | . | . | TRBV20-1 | CSAQHSQTDTQYF | TGCAGTGCTCAACACTCACAGACAGATACGCAGTATTTT
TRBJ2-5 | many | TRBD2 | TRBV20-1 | CSASGEETQYF | TGCAGTGCCAGCGGGGAAGAGACCCAGTACTTC
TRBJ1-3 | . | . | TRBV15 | CATSSEGQTPSGNTIYF | TGTGCCACCAGCAGTGAAGGACAGACCCCTTCTGGAAACACCATATATTTT
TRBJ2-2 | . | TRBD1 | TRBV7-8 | CASWLHRDRIRNTGELFF | TGTGCCAGCTGGCTTCACCGGGACAGGATACGAAACACCGGGGAGCTGTTTTTT
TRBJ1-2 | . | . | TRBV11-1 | CASSPVGGRIGNYGYTF | TGTGCCAGCAGCCCCGTGGGGGGTCGCATCGGTAACTATGGCTACACCTTC
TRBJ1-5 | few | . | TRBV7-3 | CASSRTQGFDQPQHF | TGTGCCAGCAGCCGAACACAGGGATTCGATCAGCCCCAGCATTTT
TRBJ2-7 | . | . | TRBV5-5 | CASSLAQGFNEQYF | TGTGCCAGCAGCTTGGCCCAGGGGTTCAACGAGCAGTACTTC
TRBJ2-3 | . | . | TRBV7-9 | CASSTPTDTQYF | TGTGCCAGCAGCACCCCCACCGATACGCAGTATTTT
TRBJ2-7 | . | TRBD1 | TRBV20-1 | CSAKRKGAHYEQYF | TGCAGTGCTAAAAGAAAGGGGGCCCACTACGAGCAGTACTTC
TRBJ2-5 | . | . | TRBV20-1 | CSAASASYQETQYF | TGCAGTGCCGCTAGCGCGTCTTACCAAGAGACCCAGTACTTC
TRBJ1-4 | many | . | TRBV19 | CASSVLVGEKLFF | TGTGCCAGTAGTGTCCTAGTCGGCGAAAAACTGTTTTTT
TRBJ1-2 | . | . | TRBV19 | CASNKGQPYGYTF | TGTGCCAGTAATAAAGGACAGCCCTATGGCTACACCTTC
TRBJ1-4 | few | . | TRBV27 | CASSYTGRGEKLFF | TGTGCCAGCAGCTACACAGGGAGGGGTGAAAAACTGTTTTTT
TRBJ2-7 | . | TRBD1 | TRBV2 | CASSVGTVGEQYF | TGTGCCAGCAGCGTCGGGACAGTAGGCGAGCAGTACTTC
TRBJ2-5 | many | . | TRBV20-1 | CSARVQETQYF | TGCAGTGCCAGGGTACAAGAGACCCAGTACTTC
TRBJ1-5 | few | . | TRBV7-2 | CASSPPNQPQHF | TGTGCCAGCTCACCCCCCAATCAGCCCCAGCATTTT
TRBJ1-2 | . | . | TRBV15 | CATSRGPPGNYGYTF | TGTGCCACCAGCAGAGGTCCACCGGGGAACTATGGCTACACCTTC
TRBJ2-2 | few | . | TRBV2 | CASSENGELFF | TGTGCCAGCAGTGAGAACGGGGAGCTGTTTTTT
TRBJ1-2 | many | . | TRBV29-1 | CSVSRDTTGYTF | TGCAGCGTTTCCCGGGACACCACTGGCTACACCTTC
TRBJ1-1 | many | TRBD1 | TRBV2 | CASSGGQGVSGTEAFF | TGTGCCAGCAGTGGGGGACAGGGGGTGAGTGGCACTGAAGCTTTCTTT
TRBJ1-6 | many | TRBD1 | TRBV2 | CASSEQGPRNSPLHF | TGTGCCAGCAGCGAACAGGGGCCTCGGAATTCACCCCTCCACTTT
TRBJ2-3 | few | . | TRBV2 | CASSAGTLLRDFKDTQYF | TGTGCCAGCAGTGCGGGCACGCTGCTCCGTGATTTTAAAGATACGCAGTATTTT
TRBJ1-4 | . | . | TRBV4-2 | CASSLMGVAVLNEKLFF | TGTGCCAGCAGCCTCATGGGGGTGGCTGTCCTTAATGAAAAACTGTTTTTT
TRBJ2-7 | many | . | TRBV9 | CASSASVGIGYEQYF | TGTGCCAGCAGCGCCTCAGTAGGGATTGGCTACGAGCAGTACTTC
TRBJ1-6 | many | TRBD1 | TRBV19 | CASSKSRGQESPLHF | TGTGCCAGTAGTAAATCCAGGGGGCAGGAGTCACCCCTCCACTTT
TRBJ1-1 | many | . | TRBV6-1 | CASRLTGLTEAFF | TGTGCCAGCAGACTCACAGGGCTCACTGAAGCTTTCTTT
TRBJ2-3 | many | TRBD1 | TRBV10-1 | CASSEDREDTQYF | TGCGCCAGCAGTGAGGACAGGGAAGATACGCAGTATTTT
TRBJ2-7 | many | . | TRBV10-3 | CAISEGLPGHEQYF | TGTGCCATCAGTGAAGGCCTACCCGGGCACGAGCAGTACTTC
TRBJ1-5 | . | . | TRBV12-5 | CASGLMGYQPQHF | TGTGCTAGTGGTTTGATGGGCTATCAGCCCCAGCATTTT
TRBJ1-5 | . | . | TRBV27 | CASMDRKGSNQPQHF | TGTGCCAGCATGGATCGGAAGGGTAGCAATCAGCCCCAGCATTTT
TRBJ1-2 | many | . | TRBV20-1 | CSARTQGTDGYTF | TGCAGTGCTAGGACGCAGGGGACGGATGGCTACACCTTC
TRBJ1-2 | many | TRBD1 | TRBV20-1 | CSALRDRAAGYTF | TGCAGTGCACTTCGGGACAGGGCGGCTGGCTACACCTTC
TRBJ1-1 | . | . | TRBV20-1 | CSVSANTEAFF | TGCAGTGTTTCCGCGAACACTGAAGCTTTCTTT
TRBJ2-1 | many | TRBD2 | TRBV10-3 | CAIRGLDPYNEQFF | TGTGCCATCAGGGGACTAGATCCCTACAATGAGCAGTTCTTC
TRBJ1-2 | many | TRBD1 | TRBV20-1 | CSARDGDRAGGYTF | TGCAGTGCTAGAGACGGGGACAGGGCGGGGGGCTACACCTTC
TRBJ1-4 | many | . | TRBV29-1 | CSVEELGFGKLFF | TGCAGCGTTGAAGAGTTAGGGTTTGGAAAACTGTTTTTT
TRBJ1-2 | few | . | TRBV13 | CASSSTGWANYGYTF | TGTGCCAGCAGCTCGACAGGCTGGGCTAACTATGGCTACACCTTC
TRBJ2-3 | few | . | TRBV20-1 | CSATSRTATSTDTQYF | TGCAGTGCCACAAGTCGGACCGCCACCAGCACAGATACGCAGTATTTT
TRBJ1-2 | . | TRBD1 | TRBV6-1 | CASRMTGAGGYTF | TGTGCCAGCAGGATGACAGGGGCGGGTGGCTACACCTTC